The source of this TCR beta chain is a study of shared clonotypes between healthy human individuals. CDR3 length: 15 amino acids. In germline, CDR1 is SGHTA, CDR2 FQGNSA. The germline V and J ends were trimmed by 1 base and 4 bases, with 11 bases remaining between them. Profiling relied on immunoSEQ multiplex PCR, and the TCRdb table lists in-frame clones only, not all of them. The table records fewer than 1.6 million clones, about 98.5% of them present only once. As regards this clone: The antigen is undetermined. This same CDR3 is encoded by further DNA sequences in the sample.

Study results and limitations: Larger estimated richness was generally recorded for naive subsets relative to memory subsets. Among donors, the sharing of clonotypes was expected to be influenced by sequencing depth.

Sequenced input: naive CD4+ T cells sorted from blood. Described subset: CD45RA+ positively selected. The chain links TRBV7-2 to TRBJ2-1; perhaps TRBD1 as D (6 bases). This TCR was sampled from a man aged 30-40 years in good health. CDR3 protein: CASSLVRGGYNEQFF. The CDR3 coding sequence is TGTGCCAGCAGCTTAGTGAGAGGGGGTTACAATGAGCAGTTCTTC.